This T cell receptor (beta chain) is from a study of blood T cell repertoires in COVID-19. The wider study: Samples of COVID-19 (acute and convalescent) were obtained from the United States, Italy and Spain. The analysed material was cDNA or gDNA that came from T cells, B-cell-depleted T cells, or PBMCs.

As handled by the study authors: Estimated nucleated cell counts came from reference gene primer amplification. Profiling relied on immunoSEQ multiplex PCR, and the TCRdb table lists in-frame clones only, not all of them. V and J calls and clone size are those listed in that table; D and trimming were worked out from the DNA. Altogether hundreds of thousands of clones are present, roughly 80% being singletons, with the ten largest covering approximately 9%. This CDR3 spans 15 amino acids. Per the germline V gene, CDR1 is SGHTA and CDR2 is FQGTGA. Trimming removed 1 base from V and 5 bases from J, with 11 bases in between.

The sequencing input was peripheral blood. The TCR was taken from a woman aged 50 to 60 who had recovered from COVID-19. The V and J genes are TRBV7-3 and TRBJ2-2; D might be TRBD2 (6 bases). The CDR3 nucleotides are TGTGCCAGCAGCTTAAATAGCGGACAAACCGGGGAGCTGTTTTTT. Amino acids: CASSLNSGQTGELFF.